Listed below are T cell receptor beta chains from one sample, sequenced in a study of Graves' ophthalmopathy and Graves' hyperthyroidism. TCRdb re-called the multiplex PCR reads through MiXCR, storing one row per CDR3 protein. The sample carries roughly 410,000 distinct CDR3 sequences, 15% to 17% recorded once. Sequencing was performed on peripheral blood. These receptors were collected from a woman younger than 35 with stable Graves' hyperthyroidism. CDR3s include the opening cysteine and the closing phenylalanine or tryptophan. Fields, in order: J gene, D gene, clone size, V gene, CDR3 protein, CDR3 DNA. D genes are given only for firm matches. The size field is filled for only some rows; it gives once, few, many or a size class.

>TRBJ1-3|NA|many|TRBV29-1
CSVESIRGGGNTIYF
TGCAGCGTTGAATCGATACGGGGAGGTGGAAACACCATATATTTT
>TRBJ1-1|NA|many|TRBV20-1
CSAPGNTEAFF
TGCAGTGCTCCAGGGAACACTGAAGCTTTCTTT
>TRBJ2-7|NA|NA|TRBV7-2
CASSLSYDYEQYF
TGTGCCAGCAGCTTAAGTTACGATTACGAGCAGTACTTC
>TRBJ1-2|TRBD1|many|TRBV6-5
CASSSMGTGNYGYTF
TGTGCCAGCAGTTCCATGGGGACAGGGAACTATGGCTACACCTTC
>TRBJ1-6|TRBD1|NA|TRBV6-1
CASNDRGLWNSPLHF
TGTGCCAGCAATGACAGGGGGCTTTGGAATTCACCCCTCCACTTT
>TRBJ1-1|NA|many|TRBV24-1
CATSLGRNTEAFF
TGTGCCACCAGTTTGGGCAGGAACACTGAAGCTTTCTTT
>TRBJ2-7|TRBD1|many|TRBV7-2
CASSSRDRANEQYF
TGTGCCAGCAGCTCCCGGGACAGGGCCAACGAGCAGTACTTC
>TRBJ2-7|NA|many|TRBV12-3/TRBV12-4
CASSLDFSYEQYF
TGTGCCAGCAGTTTGGACTTCTCCTACGAGCAGTACTTC
>TRBJ1-2|TRBD1|many|TRBV15
CATSRVSGTGPWGYTF
TGTGCCACCAGCAGAGTTTCCGGGACAGGACCCTGGGGCTACACCTTC
>TRBJ2-7|TRBD1|many|TRBV12-5
CASGLSQGVAYEQYF
TGTGCTAGTGGTTTGTCACAGGGGGTCGCCTACGAGCAGTACTTC
>TRBJ2-5|TRBD1|many|TRBV12-3/TRBV12-4
CASSLGQGGIDHQETQYF
TGTGCCAGCAGTTTAGGACAGGGGGGCATTGACCACCAAGAGACCCAGTACTTC
>TRBJ1-5|NA|many|TRBV12-3/TRBV12-4
CASSLGRVYQPQHF
TGTGCCAGCAGTTTGGGCAGGGTTTATCAGCCCCAGCATTTT
>TRBJ2-7|NA|NA|TRBV11-2
CASRSDKTTYEQYF
TGTGCCAGCAGATCGGACAAAACGACCTACGAGCAGTACTTC
>TRBJ1-2|NA|many|TRBV19
CASSISGGTDYGYTF
TGTGCCAGTAGTATTAGTGGGGGTACGGACTATGGCTACACCTTC
>TRBJ1-1|NA|many|TRBV5-1
CASRDNTEAFF
TGCGCCAGCAGGGATAACACTGAAGCTTTCTTT
>TRBJ1-1|NA|many|TRBV6-1
CASRPKGHHSTEAFF
TGTGCCAGCAGACCCAAGGGGCATCACAGCACTGAAGCTTTCTTT
>TRBJ2-5|TRBD1|many|TRBV6-5
CASSYRRTGRSQETQYF
TGTGCCAGCAGTTACAGACGGACAGGGCGAAGCCAAGAGACCCAGTACTTC
>TRBJ2-2|NA|many|TRBV19
CASSGSYGELFF
TGTGCCAGTAGTGGCAGCTACGGGGAGCTGTTTTTT
>TRBJ1-2|TRBD1|many|TRBV20-1
CSAAGTVNYGYTF
TGCAGTGCTGCGGGGACAGTTAACTATGGCTACACCTTC
>TRBJ2-5|NA|many|TRBV3-1
CASRGSLGAETQYF
TGTGCCAGCAGGGGCAGCCTAGGAGCGGAGACCCAGTACTTC
>TRBJ1-1|TRBD1|many|TRBV5-1
CASSRQRQGVAEAFF
TGCGCCAGCAGCCGCCAACGACAGGGGGTGGCTGAAGCTTTCTTT
>TRBJ1-2|NA|many|TRBV20-1
CSATTPTADRYATSYTF
TGCAGTGCTACGACCCCAACAGCCGACCGTTACGCGACCTCATACACCTTC
>TRBJ2-2|TRBD2|many|TRBV20-1
CSASPGLAGTGELFF
TGCAGTGCTAGTCCGGGACTAGCGGGCACCGGGGAGCTGTTTTTT
>TRBJ1-2|NA|many|TRBV12-3/TRBV12-4
CASSLGTDVYGYTF
TGTGCCAGCAGTTTAGGTACAGACGTCTATGGCTACACCTTC
>TRBJ2-5|NA|many|TRBV5-1
CASRSGPDRVGETQYF
TGCGCCAGCAGGTCAGGGCCCGACCGGGTAGGAGAGACCCAGTACTTC
>TRBJ2-5|NA|many|TRBV12-3/TRBV12-4
CASSDSRWETQYF
TGTGCCAGCAGCGACTCCCGCTGGGAGACCCAGTACTTC
>TRBJ2-2|NA|many|TRBV9
CASSVVPETGELFF
TGTGCCAGCAGCGTAGTCCCGGAGACCGGGGAGCTGTTTTTT